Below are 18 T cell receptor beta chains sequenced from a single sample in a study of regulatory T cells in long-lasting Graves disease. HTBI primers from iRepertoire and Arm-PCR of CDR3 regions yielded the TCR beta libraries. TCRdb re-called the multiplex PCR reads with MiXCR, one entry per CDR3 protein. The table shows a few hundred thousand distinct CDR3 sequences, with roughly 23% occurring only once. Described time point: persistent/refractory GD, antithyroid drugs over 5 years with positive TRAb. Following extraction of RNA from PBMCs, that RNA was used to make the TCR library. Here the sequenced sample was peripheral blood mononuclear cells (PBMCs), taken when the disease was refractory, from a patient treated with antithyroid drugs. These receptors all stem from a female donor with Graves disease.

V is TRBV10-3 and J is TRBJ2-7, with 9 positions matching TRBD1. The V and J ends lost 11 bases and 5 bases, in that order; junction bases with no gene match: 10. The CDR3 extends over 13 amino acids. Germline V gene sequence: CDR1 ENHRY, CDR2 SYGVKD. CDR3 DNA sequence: TGTGCCGTCGAGGGACAGGGAATGAACGAGCAGTACTTC. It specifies CAVEGQGMNEQYF.

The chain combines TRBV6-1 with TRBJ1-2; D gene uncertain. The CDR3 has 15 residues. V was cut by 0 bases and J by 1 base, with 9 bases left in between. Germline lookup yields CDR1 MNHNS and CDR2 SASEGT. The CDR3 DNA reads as TGTGCCAGCAGTGAAGCGACGGCTTATAACTATGGCTACACCTTC. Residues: CASSEATAYNYGYTF.

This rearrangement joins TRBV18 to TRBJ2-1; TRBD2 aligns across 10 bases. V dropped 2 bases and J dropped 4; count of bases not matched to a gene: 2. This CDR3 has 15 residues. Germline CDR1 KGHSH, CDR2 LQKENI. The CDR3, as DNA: TGTGCCAGCTCACCAGGTAGCGGGGGGTACAATGAGCAGTTCTTC. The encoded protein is CASSPGSGGYNEQFF.

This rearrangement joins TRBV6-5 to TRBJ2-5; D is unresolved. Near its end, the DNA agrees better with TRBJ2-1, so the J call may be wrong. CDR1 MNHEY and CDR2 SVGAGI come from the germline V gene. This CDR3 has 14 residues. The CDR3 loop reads CASSYGPTYNEQFF. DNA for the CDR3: TGTGCCAGCAGTTACGGGCCCACATACAATGAGCAGTTCTTC.

For the CDR3, the DNA is TGCAGTGCTAGAGCCAGCTCTGGAAACACCATATATTTT. Amino acids: CSARASSGNTIYF. This chain connects TRBV20-1 to TRBJ1-3; D is uncertain. V lost 1 base, J lost 0 bases, and 4 bases lay in between. Per the germline V gene, CDR1 is DFQATT and CDR2 is SNEGSKA (reference sequence). CDR3 length: 13 amino acids.

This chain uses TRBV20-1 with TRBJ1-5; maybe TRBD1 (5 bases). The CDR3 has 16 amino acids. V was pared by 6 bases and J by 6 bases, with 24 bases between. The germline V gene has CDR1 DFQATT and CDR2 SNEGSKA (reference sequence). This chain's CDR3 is CSAARVGEVMTQPQHF. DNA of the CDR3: TGCAGTGCAGCTAGGGTGGGGGAAGTGATGACTCAGCCCCAGCATTTT.

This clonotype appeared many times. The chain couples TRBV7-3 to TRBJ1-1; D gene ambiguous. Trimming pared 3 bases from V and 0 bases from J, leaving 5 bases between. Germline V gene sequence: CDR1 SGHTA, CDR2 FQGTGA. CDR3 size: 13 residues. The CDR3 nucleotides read TGTGCCAGCAGCTTCGAGATGAACACTGAAGCTTTCTTT. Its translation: CASSFEMNTEAFF.

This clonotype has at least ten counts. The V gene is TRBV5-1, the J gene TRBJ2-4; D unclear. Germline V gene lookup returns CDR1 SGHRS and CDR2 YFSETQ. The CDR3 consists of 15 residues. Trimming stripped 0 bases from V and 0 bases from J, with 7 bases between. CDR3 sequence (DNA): TGCGCCAGCAGCTTGGAATCGGGAGCCAAAAACATTCAGTACTTC. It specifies CASSLESGAKNIQYF.

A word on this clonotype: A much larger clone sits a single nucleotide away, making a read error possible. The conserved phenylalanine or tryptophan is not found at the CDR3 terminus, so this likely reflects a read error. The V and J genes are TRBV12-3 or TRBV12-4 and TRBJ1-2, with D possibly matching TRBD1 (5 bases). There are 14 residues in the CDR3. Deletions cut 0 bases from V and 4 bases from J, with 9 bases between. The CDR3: CASSLAQGSYGYTL. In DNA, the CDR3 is TGTGCCAGCAGTTTAGCCCAGGGATCCTATGGCTACACCCTC.

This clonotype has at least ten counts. CDR3 nucleotide sequence: TGTGCCAGCAGCTTAGCGCGCGGGACTAGCGAATACGAGCAGTACTTC. Protein: CASSLARGTSEYEQYF. The gene calls are TRBV7-9 and TRBJ2-7, with 10 bases lining up with TRBD2. V shed 0 bases, J shed 4 bases, and the junction held 6 bases outside the gene matches. The germline V gene encodes CDR1 SEHNR and CDR2 FQNEAQ (reference sequence). CDR3 size: 16 residues.

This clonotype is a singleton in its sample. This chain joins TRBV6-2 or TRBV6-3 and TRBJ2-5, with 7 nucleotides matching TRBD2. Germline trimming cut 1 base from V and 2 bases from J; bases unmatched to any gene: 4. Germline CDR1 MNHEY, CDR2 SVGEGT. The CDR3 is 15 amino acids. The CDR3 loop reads CASSYWPSGQETQYF. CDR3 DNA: TGTGCCAGCAGTTACTGGCCTAGCGGACAAGAGACCCAGTACTTC.

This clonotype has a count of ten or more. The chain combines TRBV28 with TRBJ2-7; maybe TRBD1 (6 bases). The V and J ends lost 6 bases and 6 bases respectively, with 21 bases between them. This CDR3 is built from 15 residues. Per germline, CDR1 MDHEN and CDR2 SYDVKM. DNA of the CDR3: TGTGCCAGCAGGGAGAGATCGGGACACCTTTTCGAGCAGTACTTC. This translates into CASRERSGHLFEQYF.

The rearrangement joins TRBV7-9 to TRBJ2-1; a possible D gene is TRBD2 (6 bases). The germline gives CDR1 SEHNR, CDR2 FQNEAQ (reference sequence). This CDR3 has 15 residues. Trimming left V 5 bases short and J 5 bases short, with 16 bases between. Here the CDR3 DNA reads TGTGCCAGCAGCGAGGATAAGCGGGTCGACAATGAGCAGTTCTTC. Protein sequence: CASSEDKRVDNEQFF. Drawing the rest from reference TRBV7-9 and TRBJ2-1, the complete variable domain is DTGVSQNPRHKITKRGQNVTFRCDPISEHNRLYWYRQTLGQGPEFLTYFQNEAQLEKSRLLSDRFSAERPKGSFSTLEIQRTEQGDSAMYLCASSEDKRVDNEQFFGPGTRLTVL.

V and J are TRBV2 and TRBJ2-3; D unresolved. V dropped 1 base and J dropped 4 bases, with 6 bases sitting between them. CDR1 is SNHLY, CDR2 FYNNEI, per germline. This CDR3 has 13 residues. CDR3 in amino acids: CASSEGRADTQYF. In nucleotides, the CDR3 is TGTGCCAGCAGTGAAGGTAGAGCAGATACGCAGTATTTT. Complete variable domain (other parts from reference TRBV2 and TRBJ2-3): EPEVTQTPSHQVTQMGQEVILRCVPISNHLYFYWYRQILGQKVEFLVSFYNNEISEKSEIFDDQFSVERPDGSNFTLKIRSTKLEDSAMYFCASSEGRADTQYFGPGTRLTVL.

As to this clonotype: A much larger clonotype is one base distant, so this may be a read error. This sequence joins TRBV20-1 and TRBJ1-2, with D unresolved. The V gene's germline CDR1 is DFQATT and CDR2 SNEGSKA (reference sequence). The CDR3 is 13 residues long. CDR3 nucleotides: TGCAGTGCTAGTGGGGAAGTTAACTATGGCCACACCTTC. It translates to CSASGEVNYGHTF.

The CDR3 protein is CSATGQDTTDTQYF. The DNA of the CDR3 is TGCAGTGCAACCGGACAGGACACCACAGATACGCAGTATTTT. This sequence joins TRBV20-1 and TRBJ2-3; TRBD1 matches 7 bases. After removal of 6 bases from V and 2 bases from J, the junction contained 8 bases not matched to a gene. The germline V gene has CDR1 DFQATT and CDR2 SNEGSKA (reference sequence). This CDR3 is built from 14 residues.

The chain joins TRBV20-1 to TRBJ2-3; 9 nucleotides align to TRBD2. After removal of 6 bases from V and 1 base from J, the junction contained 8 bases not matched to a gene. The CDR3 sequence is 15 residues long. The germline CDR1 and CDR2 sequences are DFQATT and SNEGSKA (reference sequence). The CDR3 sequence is CSAGQREVGTDTQYF. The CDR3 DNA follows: TGCAGTGCCGGTCAGCGGGAGGTCGGCACAGATACGCAGTATTTT.

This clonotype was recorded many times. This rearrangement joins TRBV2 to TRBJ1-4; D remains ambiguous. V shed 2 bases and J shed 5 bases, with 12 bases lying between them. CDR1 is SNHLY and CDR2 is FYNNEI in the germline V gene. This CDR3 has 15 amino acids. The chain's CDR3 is CASSEQNSQNEKLFF. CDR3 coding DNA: TGTGCCAGCAGTGAACAAAACAGCCAAAATGAAAAACTGTTTTTT.